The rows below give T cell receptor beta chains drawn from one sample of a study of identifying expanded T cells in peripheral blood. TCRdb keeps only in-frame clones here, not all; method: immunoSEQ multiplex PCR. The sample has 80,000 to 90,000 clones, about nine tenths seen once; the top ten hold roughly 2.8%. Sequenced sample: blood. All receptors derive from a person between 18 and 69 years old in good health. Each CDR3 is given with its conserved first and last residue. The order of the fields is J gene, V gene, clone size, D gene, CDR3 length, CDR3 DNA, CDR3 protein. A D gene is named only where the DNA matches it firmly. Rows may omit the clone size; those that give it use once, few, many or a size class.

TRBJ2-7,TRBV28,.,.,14,TGTGCCAGCAGTCCAGGGGAGGGCCCCTACGAGCAGTACTTC,CASSPGEGPYEQYF
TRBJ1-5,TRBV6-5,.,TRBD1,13,TGTGCCAGCTGGACAGGGCACAATCAGCCCCAGCATTTT,CASWTGHNQPQHF
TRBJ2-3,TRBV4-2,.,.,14,TGTGCCAGCAGCCTTACCGGAGGGTCGGATACGCAGTATTTT,CASSLTGGSDTQYF
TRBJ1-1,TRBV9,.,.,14,TGTGCCAGCAGCGTAGACAGGTCGGACACTGAAGCTTTCTTT,CASSVDRSDTEAFF
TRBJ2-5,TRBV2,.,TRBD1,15,TGTGCCAGCAACCAGGGACAGGCTTTGATGGAGACCCAGTACTTC,CASNQGQALMETQYF
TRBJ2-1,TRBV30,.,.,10,TGTGCCTGGAGTCAGCTTGAGCAGTTCTTC,CAWSQLEQFF
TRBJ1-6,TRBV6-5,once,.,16,TGTGCCAGCAGTTACTCCCGGGCTTCCTATAATTCACCCCTCCACTTT,CASSYSRASYNSPLHF
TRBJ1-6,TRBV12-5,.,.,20,TGTGCTAGTGGTTTGGTACAGGGCGATTTGGGGAGTACTTATAATTCACCCCTCCACTTT,CASGLVQGDLGSTYNSPLHF
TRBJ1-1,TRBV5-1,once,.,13,TGCGCCAGCAGCTTGGGGGGGAGCACTGAAGCTTTCTTT,CASSLGGSTEAFF
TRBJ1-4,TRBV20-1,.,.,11,TGCAGTGTGCTGGCTAATGAAAAACTGTTTTTT,CSVLANEKLFF
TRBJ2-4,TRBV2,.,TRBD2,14,TGTGCCAGCACCCAGACTAGCTCGGCAAACATTCAGTACTTC,CASTQTSSANIQYF
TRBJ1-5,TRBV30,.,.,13,TGTGCCTGGAGTTTCCGGAAAAATCAGCCCCAGCATTTT,CAWSFRKNQPQHF
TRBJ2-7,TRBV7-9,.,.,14,TGTGCCAGCAGCTTACAGGGGTATTCTGGCGAGCAGTACTTC,CASSLQGYSGEQYF
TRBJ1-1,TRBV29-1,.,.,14,TGCAGCGTATTAATCTCGGCCATGGGCACTGAAGCTTTCTTT,CSVLISAMGTEAFF
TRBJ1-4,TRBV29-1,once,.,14,TGCAGCGTTGGGGGGGGACATAGAGATGAAAAACTGTTTTTT,CSVGGGHRDEKLFF
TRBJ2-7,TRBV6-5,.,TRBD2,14,TGTGCCAGCAGAGGTGCGGGAGGTGTTTACGAGCAGTACTTC,CASRGAGGVYEQYF
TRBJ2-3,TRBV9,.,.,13,TGTGCCAGCAGCGTTGGGAGCACAGATACGCAGTATTTT,CASSVGSTDTQYF
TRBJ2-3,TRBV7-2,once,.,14,TGTGCCAGCAGCTACGTTACTAGCACAGATACGCAGTATTTT,CASSYVTSTDTQYF